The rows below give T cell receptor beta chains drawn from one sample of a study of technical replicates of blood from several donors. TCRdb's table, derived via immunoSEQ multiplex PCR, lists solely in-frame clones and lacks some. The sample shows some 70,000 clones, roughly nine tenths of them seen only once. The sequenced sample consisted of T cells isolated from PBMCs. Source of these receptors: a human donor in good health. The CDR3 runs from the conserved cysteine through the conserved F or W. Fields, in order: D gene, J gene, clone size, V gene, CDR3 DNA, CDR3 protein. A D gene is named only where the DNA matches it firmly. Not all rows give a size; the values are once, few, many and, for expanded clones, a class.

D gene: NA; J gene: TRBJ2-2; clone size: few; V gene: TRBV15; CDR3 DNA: TGTGCCACCAGCAGAGATTTCGCGAACACCGGGGAGCTGTTTTTT; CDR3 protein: CATSRDFANTGELFF
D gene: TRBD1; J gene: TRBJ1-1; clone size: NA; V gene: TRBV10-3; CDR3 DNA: TGTGCCATCAGTGGGTGGACAGGGGGAAGAGAAGCTTTCTTT; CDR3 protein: CAISGWTGGREAFF
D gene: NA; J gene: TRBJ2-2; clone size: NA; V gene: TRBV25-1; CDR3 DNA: TGTGCCAGCAGTGATCTAGGCAGGGGTGACGGGGAGCTGTTTTTT; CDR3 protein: CASSDLGRGDGELFF
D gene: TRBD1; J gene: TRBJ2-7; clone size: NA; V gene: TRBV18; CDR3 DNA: TGTGCCAGCTCACCAAGGACAGGGGCCACCTACGAGCAGTACTTC; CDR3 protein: CASSPRTGATYEQYF
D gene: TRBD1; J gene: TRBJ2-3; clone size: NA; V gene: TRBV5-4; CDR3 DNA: TGTGCCAGCAACCAGGGCTCAGGGGGCTCAGATACGCAGTATTTT; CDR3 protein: CASNQGSGGSDTQYF
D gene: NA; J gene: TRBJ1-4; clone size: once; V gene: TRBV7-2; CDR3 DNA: TGTGCCAGCAGTTTACAGGGAGGAGCTAGTGAAAAACTGTTTTTT; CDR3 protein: CASSLQGGASEKLFF
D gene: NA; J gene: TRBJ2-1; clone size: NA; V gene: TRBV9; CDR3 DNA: TGTGCCAGCAGCGTAGCCATGACAGGTAATGAGCAGTTCTTC; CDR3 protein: CASSVAMTGNEQFF
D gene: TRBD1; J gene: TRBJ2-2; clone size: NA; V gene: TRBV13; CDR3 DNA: TGTGCCAGCAGCCCACTAGGACAGGGGGCACACACCGGGGAGCTGTTTTTT; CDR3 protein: CASSPLGQGAHTGELFF
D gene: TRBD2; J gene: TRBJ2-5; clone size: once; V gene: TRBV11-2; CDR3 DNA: TGTGCCAGTGAGCGAGATCTGGGGAGCGGGAGTTTGGGGACCCAGTACTTC; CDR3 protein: CASERDLGSGSLGTQYF
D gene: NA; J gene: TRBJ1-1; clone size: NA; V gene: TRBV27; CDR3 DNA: TGTGCCAGCAGTTTATCGCGGGGGGCACACACTGAAGCTTTCTTT; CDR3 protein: CASSLSRGAHTEAFF
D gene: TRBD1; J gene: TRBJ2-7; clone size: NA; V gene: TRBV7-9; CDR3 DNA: TGTGCCAGCAGCTTTCCGGGACAGGGCTTTTACGAGCAGTACTTC; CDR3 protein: CASSFPGQGFYEQYF
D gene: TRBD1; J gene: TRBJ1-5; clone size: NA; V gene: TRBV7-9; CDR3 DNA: TGTGCCAGCAGCCAGGACAGGGTAAATCAGCCCCAGCATTTT; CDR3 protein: CASSQDRVNQPQHF
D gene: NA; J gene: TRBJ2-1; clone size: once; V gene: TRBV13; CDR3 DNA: TGTGCCAGCAGCTCCCCCGGGGTATTCAATGAGCAGTTCTTC; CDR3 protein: CASSSPGVFNEQFF
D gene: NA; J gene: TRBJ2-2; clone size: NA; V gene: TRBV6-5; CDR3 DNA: TGTGCCAGCAGAGGACAGAGCACCGGGGAGCTGTTTTTT; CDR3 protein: CASRGQSTGELFF
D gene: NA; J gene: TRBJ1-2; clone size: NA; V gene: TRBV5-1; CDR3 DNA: TGCGCCAGCAGCGAGGCAGGGGCAGACTATGGCTACACCTTC; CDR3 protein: CASSEAGADYGYTF